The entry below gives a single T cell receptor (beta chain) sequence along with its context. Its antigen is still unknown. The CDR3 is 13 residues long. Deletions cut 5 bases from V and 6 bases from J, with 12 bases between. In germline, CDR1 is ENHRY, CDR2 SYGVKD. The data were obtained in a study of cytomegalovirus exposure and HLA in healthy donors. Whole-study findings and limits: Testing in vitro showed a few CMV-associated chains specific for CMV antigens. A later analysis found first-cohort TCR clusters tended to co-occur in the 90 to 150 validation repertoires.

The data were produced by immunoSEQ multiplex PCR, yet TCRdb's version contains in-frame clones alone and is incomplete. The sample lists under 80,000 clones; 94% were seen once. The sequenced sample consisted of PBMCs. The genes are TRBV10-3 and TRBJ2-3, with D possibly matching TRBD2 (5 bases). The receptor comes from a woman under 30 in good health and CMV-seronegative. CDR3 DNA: TGTGCCATCAGTTTACCCGGCGGGGATACGCAGTATTTT. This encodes CAISLPGGDTQYF.